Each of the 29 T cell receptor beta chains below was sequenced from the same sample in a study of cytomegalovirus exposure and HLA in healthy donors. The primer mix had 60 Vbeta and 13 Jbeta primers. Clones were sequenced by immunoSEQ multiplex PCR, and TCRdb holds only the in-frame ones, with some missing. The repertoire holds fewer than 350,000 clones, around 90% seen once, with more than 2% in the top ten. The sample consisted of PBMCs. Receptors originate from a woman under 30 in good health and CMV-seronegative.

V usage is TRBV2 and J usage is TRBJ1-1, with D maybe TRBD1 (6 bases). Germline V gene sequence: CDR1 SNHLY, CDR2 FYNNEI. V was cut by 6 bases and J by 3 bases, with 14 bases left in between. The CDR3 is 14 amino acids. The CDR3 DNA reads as TGTGCCAGCAGGGAAACGACAGGATACACTGAAGCTTTCTTT. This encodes CASRETTGYTEAFF.

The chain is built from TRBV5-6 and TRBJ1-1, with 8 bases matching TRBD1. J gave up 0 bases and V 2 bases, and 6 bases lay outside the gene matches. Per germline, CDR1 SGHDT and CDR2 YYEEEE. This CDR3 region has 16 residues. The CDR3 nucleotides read TGTGCCAGCAGCTTATGGGGGACAGGCTTGAACACTGAAGCTTTCTTT. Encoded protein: CASSLWGTGLNTEAFF.

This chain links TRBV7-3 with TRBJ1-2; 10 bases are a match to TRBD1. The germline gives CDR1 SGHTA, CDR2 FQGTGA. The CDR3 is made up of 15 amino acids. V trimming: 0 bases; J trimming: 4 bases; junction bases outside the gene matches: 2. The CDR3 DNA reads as TGTGCCAGCAGCTTAACTGGGACAGGGGTCTATGGCTACACCTTC. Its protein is CASSLTGTGVYGYTF.

The CDR3 DNA is TGTGCCAGCAGCCTGGGACAGGTCCCTTACGAGCAGTACTTC. The encoded protein is CASSLGQVPYEQYF. This chain uses TRBV7-2 with TRBJ2-7, with TRBD1 identical over 8 bases. The germline CDR1 and CDR2 sequences are SGHTA and FQGNSA. The V gene end was trimmed by 5 bases and the J gene end by 4 bases; junction bases not matched to a gene: 7. The CDR3 covers 14 residues.

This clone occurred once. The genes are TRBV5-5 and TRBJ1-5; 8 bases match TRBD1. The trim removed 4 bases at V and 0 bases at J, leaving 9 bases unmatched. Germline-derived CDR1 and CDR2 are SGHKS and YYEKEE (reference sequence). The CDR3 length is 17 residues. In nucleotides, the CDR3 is TGTGCCAGCAGCCCGGGACAGGCCTACTTTAGCAATCAGCCCCAGCATTTT. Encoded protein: CASSPGQAYFSNQPQHF.

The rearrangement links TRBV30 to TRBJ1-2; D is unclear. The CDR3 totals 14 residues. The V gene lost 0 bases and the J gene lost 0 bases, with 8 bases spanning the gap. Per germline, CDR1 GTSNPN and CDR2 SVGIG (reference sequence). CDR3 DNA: TGTGCCTGGAGTGTACGACGGGCTAACTATGGCTACACCTTC. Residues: CAWSVRRANYGYTF.

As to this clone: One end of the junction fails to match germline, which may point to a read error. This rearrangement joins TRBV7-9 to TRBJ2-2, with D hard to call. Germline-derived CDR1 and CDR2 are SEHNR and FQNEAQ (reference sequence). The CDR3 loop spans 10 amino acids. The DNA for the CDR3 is TGTTCCAGCGAGACCGGGGAGCTGTTTTTT. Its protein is CSSETGELFF.

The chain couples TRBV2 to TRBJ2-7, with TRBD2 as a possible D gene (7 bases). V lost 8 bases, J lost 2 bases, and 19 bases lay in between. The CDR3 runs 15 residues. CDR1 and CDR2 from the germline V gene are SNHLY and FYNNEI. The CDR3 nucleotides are TGTGCCAGCGGCCCAGAGGGGGGGGGCGCCTACGAGCAGTACTTC. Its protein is CASGPEGGGAYEQYF.

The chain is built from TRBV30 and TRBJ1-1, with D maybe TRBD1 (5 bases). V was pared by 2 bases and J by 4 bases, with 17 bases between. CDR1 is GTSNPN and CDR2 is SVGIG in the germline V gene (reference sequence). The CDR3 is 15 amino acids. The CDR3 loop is CAWSTVRDLPTEAFF. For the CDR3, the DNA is TGTGCCTGGAGTACAGTGAGGGACTTACCCACTGAAGCTTTCTTT. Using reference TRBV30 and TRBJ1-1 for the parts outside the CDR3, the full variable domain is SQTIHQWPATLVQPVGSPLSLECTVEGTSNPNLYWYRQAAGRGLQLLFYSVGIGQISSEVPQNLSASRPQDRQFILSSKKLLLSDSGFYLCAWSTVRDLPTEAFFGQGTRLTVV.

CDR3 in amino acids: CASSSKGDRATDTQYF. The CDR3 nucleotides are TGTGCCAGCAGCTCCAAAGGGGACAGGGCCACAGATACGCAGTATTTT. This chain links TRBV7-8 with TRBJ2-3, with 9 bases lining up with TRBD1. V lost 4 bases to trimming and J lost 2 bases; unmatched junction nucleotides: 7. This CDR3 spans 16 amino acids. In germline, CDR1 is SGHVS, CDR2 FQNEAQ.

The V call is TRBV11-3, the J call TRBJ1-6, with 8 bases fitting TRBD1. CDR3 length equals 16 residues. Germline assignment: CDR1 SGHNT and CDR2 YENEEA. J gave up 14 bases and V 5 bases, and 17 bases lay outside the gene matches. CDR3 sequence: CASSPVLDREGLALHF. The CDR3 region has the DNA TGTGCCAGCAGCCCCGTCCTGGACAGGGAGGGTCTAGCCCTCCACTTT. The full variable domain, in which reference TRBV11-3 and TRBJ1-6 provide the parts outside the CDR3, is EAGVVQSPRYKIIEKKQPVAFWCNPISGHNTLYWYLQNLGQGPELLIRYENEEAVDDSQLPKDRFSAERLKGVDSTLKIQPAELGDSAVYLCASSPVLDREGLALHFGNGTRLTVT.

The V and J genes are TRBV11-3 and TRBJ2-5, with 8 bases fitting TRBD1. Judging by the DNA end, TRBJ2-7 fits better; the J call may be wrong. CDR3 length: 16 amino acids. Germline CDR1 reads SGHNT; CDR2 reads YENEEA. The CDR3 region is CASSPRLAGGVHEQYF. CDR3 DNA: TGTGCCAGCAGCCCCAGATTGGCAGGGGGCGTCCACGAGCAGTACTTC.

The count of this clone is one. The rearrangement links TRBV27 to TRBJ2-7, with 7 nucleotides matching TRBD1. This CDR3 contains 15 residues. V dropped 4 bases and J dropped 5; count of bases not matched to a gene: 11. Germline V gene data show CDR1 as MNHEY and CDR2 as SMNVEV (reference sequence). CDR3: CASSSPGQTVHEQYF. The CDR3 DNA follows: TGTGCCAGCAGTTCACCGGGACAGACTGTCCACGAGCAGTACTTC.

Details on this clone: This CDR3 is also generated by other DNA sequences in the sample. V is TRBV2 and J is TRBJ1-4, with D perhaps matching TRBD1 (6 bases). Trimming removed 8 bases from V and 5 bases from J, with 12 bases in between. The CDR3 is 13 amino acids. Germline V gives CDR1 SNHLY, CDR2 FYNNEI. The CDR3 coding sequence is TGTGCCAGCTCCGGGCAGGGGAATGAAAAACTGTTTTTT. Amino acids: CASSGQGNEKLFF.

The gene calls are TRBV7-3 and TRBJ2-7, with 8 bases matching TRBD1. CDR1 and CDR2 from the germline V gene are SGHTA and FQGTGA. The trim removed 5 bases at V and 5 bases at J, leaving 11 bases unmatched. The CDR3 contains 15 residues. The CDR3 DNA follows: TGTGCCAGCAGCGACACCCGGACAGGGCACGACGAGCAGTACTTC. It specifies CASSDTRTGHDEQYF.

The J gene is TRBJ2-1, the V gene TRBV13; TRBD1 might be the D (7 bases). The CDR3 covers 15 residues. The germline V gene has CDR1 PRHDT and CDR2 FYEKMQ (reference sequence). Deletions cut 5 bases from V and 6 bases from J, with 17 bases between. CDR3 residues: CASSPQGGSGNEQFF. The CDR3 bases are TGTGCCAGCAGCCCGCAGGGGGGATCCGGCAATGAGCAGTTCTTC.

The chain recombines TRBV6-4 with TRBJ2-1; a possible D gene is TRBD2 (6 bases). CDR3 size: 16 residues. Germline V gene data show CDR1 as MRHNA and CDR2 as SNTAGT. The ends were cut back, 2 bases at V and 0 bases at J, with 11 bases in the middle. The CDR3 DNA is TGTGCCAGCAGTGACCGACTAGGGAGCTCCTACAATGAGCAGTTCTTC. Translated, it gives CASSDRLGSSYNEQFF.

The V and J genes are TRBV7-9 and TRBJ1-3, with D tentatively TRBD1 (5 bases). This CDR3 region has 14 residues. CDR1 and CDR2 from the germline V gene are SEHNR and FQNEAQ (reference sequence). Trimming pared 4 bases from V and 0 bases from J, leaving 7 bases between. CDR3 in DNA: TGTGCCAGCAGCTCGGGGGACTCTGGAAACACCATATATTTT. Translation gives CASSSGDSGNTIYF.

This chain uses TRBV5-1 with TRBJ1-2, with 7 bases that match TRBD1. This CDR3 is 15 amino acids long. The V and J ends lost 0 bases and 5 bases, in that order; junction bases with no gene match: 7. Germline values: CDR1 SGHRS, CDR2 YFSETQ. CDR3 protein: CASSLETGEGYGYTF. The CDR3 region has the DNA TGCGCCAGCAGCTTGGAAACAGGGGAAGGGTATGGCTACACCTTC. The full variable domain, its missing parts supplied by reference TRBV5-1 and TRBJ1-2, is KAGVTQTPRYLIKTRGQQVTLSCSPISGHRSVSWYQQTPGQGLQFLFEYFSETQRNKGNFPGRFSGRQFSNSRSEMNVSTLELGDSALYLCASSLETGEGYGYTFGSGTRLTVV.

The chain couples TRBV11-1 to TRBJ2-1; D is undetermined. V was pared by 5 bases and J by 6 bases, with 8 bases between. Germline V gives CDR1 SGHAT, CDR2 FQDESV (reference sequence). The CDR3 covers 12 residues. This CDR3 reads CASSPLFNEQFF. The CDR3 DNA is TGTGCCAGCAGCCCATTGTTCAATGAGCAGTTCTTC.

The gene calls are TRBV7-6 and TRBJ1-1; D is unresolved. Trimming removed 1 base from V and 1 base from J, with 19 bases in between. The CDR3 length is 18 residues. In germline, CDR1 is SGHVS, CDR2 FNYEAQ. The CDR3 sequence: CASSLEGWAGVQNTEAFF. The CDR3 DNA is TGTGCCAGCAGCTTAGAGGGCTGGGCGGGAGTCCAGAACACTGAAGCTTTCTTT.

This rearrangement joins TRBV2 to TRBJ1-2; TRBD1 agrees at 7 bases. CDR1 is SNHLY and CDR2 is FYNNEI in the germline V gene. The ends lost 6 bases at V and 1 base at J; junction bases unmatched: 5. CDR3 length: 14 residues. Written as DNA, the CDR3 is TGTGCCAGCAGAGGGGACAGTTTTAACTATGGCTACACCTTC. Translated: CASRGDSFNYGYTF.

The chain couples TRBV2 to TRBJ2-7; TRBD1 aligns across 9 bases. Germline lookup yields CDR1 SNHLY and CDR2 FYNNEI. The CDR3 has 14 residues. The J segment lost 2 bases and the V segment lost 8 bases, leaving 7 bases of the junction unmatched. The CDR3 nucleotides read TGTGCCAGCCCCCCGGGACAGGGCACCTACGAGCAGTACTTC. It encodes CASPPGQGTYEQYF.

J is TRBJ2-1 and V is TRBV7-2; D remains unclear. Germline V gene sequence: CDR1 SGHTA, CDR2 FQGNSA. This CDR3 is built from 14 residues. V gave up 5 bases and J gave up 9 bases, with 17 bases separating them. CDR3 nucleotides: TGTGCCAGCAGCCTTAGTAATAGCTTCGGTGAGCAGTTCTTC. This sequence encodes CASSLSNSFGEQFF.

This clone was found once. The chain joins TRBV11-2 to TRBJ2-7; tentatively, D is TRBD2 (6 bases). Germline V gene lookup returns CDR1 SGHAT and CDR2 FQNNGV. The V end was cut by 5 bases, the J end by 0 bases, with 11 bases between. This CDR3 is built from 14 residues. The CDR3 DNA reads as TGTGCCAGCAGCCGGGACTCAAGCTCCTACGAGCAGTACTTC. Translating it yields CASSRDSSSYEQYF.

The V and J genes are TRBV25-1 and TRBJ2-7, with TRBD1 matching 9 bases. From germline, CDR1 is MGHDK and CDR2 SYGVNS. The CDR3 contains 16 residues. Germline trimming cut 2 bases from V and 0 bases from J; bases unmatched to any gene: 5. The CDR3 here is CASSENPGQGSYEQYF. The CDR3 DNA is TGTGCCAGCAGTGAAAACCCGGGACAGGGCTCCTACGAGCAGTACTTC.

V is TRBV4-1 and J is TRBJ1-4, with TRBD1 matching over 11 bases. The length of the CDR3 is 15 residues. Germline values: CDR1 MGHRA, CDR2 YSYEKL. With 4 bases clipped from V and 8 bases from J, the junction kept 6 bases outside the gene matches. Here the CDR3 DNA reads TGCGCCAGCAGCCTGTCCGGGACAGGGGGGGAAAAACTGTTTTTT. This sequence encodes CASSLSGTGGEKLFF.

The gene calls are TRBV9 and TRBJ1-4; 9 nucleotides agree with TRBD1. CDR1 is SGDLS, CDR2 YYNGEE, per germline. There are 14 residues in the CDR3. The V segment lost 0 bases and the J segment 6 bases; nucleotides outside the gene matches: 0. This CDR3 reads CASSVGTGDEKLFF. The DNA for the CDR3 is TGTGCCAGCAGCGTAGGGACAGGGGATGAAAAACTGTTTTTT.

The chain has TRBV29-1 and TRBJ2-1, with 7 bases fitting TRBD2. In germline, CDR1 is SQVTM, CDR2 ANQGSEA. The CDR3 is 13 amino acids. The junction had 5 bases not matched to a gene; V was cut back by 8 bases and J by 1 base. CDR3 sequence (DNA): TGCAGCTCCCGGGAGGTTTCCTACAATGAGCAGTTCTTC. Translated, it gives CSSREVSYNEQFF.